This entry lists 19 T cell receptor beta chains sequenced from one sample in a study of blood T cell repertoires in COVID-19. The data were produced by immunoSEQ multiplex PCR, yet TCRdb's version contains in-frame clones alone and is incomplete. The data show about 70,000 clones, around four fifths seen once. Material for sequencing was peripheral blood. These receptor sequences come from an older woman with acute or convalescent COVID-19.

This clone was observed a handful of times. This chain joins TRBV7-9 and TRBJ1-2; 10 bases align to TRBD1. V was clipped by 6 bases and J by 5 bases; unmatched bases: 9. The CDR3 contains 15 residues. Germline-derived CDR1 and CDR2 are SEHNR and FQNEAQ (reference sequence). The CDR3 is CASRPRQGANYGYTF. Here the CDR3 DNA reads TGTGCCAGCAGGCCTAGACAGGGGGCAAATTATGGCTACACCTTC.

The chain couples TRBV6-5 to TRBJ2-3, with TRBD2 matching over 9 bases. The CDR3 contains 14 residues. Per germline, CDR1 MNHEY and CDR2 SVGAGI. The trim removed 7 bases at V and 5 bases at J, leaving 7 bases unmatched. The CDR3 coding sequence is TGTGCCAGCAATCCGACTAGCGGAAAAGATACGCAGTATTTT. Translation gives CASNPTSGKDTQYF.

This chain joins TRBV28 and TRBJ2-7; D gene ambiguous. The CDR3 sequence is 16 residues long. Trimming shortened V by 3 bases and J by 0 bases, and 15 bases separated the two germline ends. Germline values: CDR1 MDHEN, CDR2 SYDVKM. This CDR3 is CASSLVGGRSSYEQYF. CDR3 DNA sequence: TGTGCCAGCAGTTTGGTAGGTGGTAGGAGCTCCTACGAGCAGTACTTC.

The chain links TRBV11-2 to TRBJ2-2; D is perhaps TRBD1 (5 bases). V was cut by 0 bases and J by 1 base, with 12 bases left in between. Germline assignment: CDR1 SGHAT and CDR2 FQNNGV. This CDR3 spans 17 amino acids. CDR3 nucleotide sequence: TGTGCCAGCAGCTTAGATACCGCAAGGGGGAACACCGGGGAGCTGTTTTTT. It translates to CASSLDTARGNTGELFF.

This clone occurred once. The CDR3 DNA follows: TGTGCCAGCAGCCTCCACGGAAGCGGATTACAAGAGACCCAGTACTTC. Encoded protein: CASSLHGSGLQETQYF. This rearrangement joins TRBV3-1 (or the pseudogene TRBV3-2) to TRBJ2-5, with D tentatively TRBD2 (5 bases). V was clipped by 4 bases and J by 2 bases, with 17 bases between them. The CDR3 is 16 residues long. Germline V gene data show CDR1 as LGHDT and CDR2 as YNNKEL (reference sequence).

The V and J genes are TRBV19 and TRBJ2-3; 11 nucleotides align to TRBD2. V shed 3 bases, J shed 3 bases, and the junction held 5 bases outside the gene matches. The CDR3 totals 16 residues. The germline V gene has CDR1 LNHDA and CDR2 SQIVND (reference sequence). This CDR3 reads CASSIDPSGRTDTQYF. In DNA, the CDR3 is TGTGCCAGTAGTATTGACCCTAGCGGGAGGACAGATACGCAGTATTTT.

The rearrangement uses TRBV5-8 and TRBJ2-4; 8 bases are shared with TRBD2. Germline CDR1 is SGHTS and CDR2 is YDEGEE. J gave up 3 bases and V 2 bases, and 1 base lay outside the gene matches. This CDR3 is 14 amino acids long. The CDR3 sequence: CASSFRGGKNIQYF. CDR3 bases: TGTGCCAGCAGCTTTCGGGGGGGCAAAAACATTCAGTACTTC.

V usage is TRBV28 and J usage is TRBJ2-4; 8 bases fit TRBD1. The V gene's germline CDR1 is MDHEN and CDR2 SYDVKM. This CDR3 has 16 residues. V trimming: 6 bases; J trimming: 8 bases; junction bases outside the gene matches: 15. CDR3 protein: CASRPPGTGKGDIQYF. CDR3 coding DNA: TGTGCCAGCAGACCCCCCGGGACAGGCAAGGGGGACATTCAGTACTTC.

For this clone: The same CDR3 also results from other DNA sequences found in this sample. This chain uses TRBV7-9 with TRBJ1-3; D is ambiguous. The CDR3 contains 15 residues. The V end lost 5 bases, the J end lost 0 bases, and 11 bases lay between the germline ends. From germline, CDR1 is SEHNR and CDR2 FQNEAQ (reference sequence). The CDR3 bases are TGTGCCAGCAGCCCTACCGGGAACTCTGGAAACACCATATATTTT. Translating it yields CASSPTGNSGNTIYF. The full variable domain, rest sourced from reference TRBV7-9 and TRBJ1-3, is DTGVSQNPRHKITKRGQNVTFRCDPISEHNRLYWYRQTLGQGPEFLTYFQNEAQLEKSRLLSDRFSAERPKGSFSTLEIQRTEQGDSAMYLCASSPTGNSGNTIYFGEGSWLTVV.

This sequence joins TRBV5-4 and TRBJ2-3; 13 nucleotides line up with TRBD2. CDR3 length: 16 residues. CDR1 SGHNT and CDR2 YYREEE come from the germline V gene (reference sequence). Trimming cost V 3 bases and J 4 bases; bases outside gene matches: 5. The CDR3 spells CASSSGGLAGADTQYF. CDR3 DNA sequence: TGTGCCAGCAGCTCGGGTGGACTAGCGGGAGCAGATACGCAGTATTTT.

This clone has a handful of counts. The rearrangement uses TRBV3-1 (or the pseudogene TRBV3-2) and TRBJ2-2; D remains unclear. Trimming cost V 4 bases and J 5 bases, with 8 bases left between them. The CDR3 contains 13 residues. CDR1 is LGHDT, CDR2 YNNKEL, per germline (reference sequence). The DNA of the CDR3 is TGTGCCAGCAGCCTTTCGGGTACCGGGGAGCTGTTTTTT. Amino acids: CASSLSGTGELFF.

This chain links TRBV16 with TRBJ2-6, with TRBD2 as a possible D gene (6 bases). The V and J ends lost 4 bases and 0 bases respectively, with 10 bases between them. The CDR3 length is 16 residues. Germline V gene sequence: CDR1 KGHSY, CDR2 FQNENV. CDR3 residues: CASSRDGSSGANVLTF. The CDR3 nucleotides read TGTGCCAGCAGCCGGGACGGGAGCTCTGGGGCCAACGTCCTGACTTTC.

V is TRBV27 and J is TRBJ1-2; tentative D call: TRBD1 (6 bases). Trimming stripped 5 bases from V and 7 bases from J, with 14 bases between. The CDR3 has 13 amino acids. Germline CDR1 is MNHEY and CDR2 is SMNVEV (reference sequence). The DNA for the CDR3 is TGTGCCAGCAGTACAGGGTTGGCTGCTGGCTACACCTTC. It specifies CASSTGLAAGYTF.

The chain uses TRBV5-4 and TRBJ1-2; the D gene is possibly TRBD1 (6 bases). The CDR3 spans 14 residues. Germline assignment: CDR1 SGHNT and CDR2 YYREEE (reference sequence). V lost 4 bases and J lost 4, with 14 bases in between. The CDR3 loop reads CASSVAGARYGYTF. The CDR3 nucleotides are TGTGCCAGCAGCGTAGCAGGGGCGCGCTATGGCTACACCTTC.

The CDR3 here is CASSHSQRNTEAFF. The CDR3 bases are TGTGCCAGCTCCCACTCACAGAGGAACACTGAAGCTTTCTTT. The chain combines TRBV18 with TRBJ1-1; no reliable D call. The CDR3 runs 14 residues. Germline V gene lookup returns CDR1 KGHSH and CDR2 LQKENI. Trimming cost V 6 bases and J 1 base, with 12 bases left between them.

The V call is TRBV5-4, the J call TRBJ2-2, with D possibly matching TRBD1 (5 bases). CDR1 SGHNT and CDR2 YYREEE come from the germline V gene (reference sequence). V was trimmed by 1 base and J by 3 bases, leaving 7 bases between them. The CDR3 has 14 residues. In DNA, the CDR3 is TGTGCCAGCAGCTTGCCAGGGTACACCGGGGAGCTGTTTTTT. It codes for CASSLPGYTGELFF.

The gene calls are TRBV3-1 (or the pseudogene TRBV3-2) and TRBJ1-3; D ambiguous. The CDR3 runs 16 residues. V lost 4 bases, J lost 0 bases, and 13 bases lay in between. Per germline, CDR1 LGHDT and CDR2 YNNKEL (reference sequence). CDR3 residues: CASSLVGASSGNTIYF. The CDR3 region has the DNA TGTGCCAGCAGCCTCGTAGGAGCAAGCTCTGGAAACACCATATATTTT.

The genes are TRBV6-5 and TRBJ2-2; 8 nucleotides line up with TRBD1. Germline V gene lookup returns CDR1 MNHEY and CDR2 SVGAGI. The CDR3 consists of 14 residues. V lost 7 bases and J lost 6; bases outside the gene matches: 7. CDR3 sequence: CASKPGQVSGELFF. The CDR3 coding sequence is TGTGCCAGCAAGCCGGGACAGGTGTCCGGGGAGCTGTTTTTT.

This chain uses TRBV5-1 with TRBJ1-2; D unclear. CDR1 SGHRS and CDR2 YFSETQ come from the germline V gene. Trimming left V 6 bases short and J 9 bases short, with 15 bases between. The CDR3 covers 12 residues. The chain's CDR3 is CASTTDTLSYTF. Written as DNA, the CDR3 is TGCGCCAGCACCACCGACACTTTGAGCTACACCTTC.